These 20 T cell receptor beta chains were all obtained from the same sample, sequenced in a study of CD8 T cells in ankylosing spondylitis. TCRdb processed the 5' RACE reads anew with MiXCR; each CDR3 protein has one entry. In the table there are some 800,000 distinct CDR3 sequences, 10% to 15% of which are singletons. General study findings and limits: A TCR beta motif made of under 10 highly homologous variants seemed typical of ankylosing spondylitis blood.

These receptors' targets are unknown. Sample: blood, either unsorted or a sorted T cell fraction (not recorded which). These receptors all come from a male donor with ankylosing spondylitis.

Many counts were recorded for this clonotype. The rearrangement joins TRBV28 to TRBJ2-7; TRBD2 might be the D (5 bases). V shed 7 bases and J shed 2 bases, with 9 bases lying between them. The length of the CDR3 is 12 residues. Germline loops: CDR1 MDHEN, CDR2 SYDVKM. The CDR3 coding sequence is TGTGCCAGCACCCGAGGGACCTACGAGCAGTACTTC. It is translated as CASTRGTYEQYF.

In this sample, this clonotype turned up a few times. The gene calls are TRBV30 and TRBJ1-2; D not resolved. The germline V gene has CDR1 GTSNPN and CDR2 SVGIG (reference sequence). Trimming stripped 3 bases from V and 4 bases from J, with 6 bases between. This CDR3 has 11 residues. CDR3 DNA sequence: TGTGCCTGGAGAACAAGCTATGGCTACACCTTC. Its protein is CAWRTSYGYTF.

The chain recombines TRBV7-2 with TRBJ1-1, with 7 bases identical to TRBD1. Trimming removed 2 bases from V and 11 bases from J; junction bases left unmatched: 8. This CDR3 has 13 residues. Germline lookup yields CDR1 SGHTA and CDR2 FQGNSA. CDR3 bases: TGTGCCAGCAGCTTACACGACAGGGTATGGGCTTTCTTT. It yields the protein CASSLHDRVWAFF. Filled out from reference TRBV7-2 and TRBJ1-1, the complete variable domain reads GAGVSQSPSNKVTEKGKDVELRCDPISGHTALYWYRQSLGQGLEFLIYFQGNSAPDKSGLPSDRFSAERTGGSVSTLTIQRTQQEDSAVYLCASSLHDRVWAFFGQGTRLTVV.

The V call is TRBV12-3 or TRBV12-4, the J call TRBJ1-5, with TRBD1 matching 7 bases. V was clipped by 5 bases and J by 4 bases; unmatched bases: 14. This CDR3 has 17 residues. This CDR3 is CASSPGAGGTNNQPQHF. The CDR3 DNA follows: TGTGCCAGCAGTCCAGGTGCAGGGGGTACGAATAATCAGCCCCAGCATTTT.

This clonotype was counted a few times. The chain employs TRBV4-2 and TRBJ2-5; the D is unclear. This CDR3 is 13 amino acids long. Between the trimmed V and J ends, which lost 0 bases and 5 bases, there was a span of 7 bases. The germline gives CDR1 LGHNA, CDR2 YNFKEQ. The CDR3 DNA is TGTGCCAGCAGCCAAGATCAGGCGGAGACCCAGTACTTC. Translating it yields CASSQDQAETQYF.

The genes are TRBV28 and TRBJ1-2; TRBD1 is a possible D gene (5 bases). V lost 8 bases and J lost 0, with 19 bases in between. CDR1 is MDHEN, CDR2 SYDVKM, per germline. This CDR3 spans 16 amino acids. CDR3 protein: CASSGQGYASNYGYTF. The DNA of the CDR3 is TGTGCCAGCTCGGGGCAAGGGTATGCATCTAACTATGGCTACACCTTC.

This chain connects TRBV21-1 to TRBJ1-2; the table assigns TRBD1, which was not confirmed against the DNA. TRBV21-1 is noted as a pseudogene. The CDR3 covers 16 residues. The CDR3 coding sequence is TGTGCCAGCACCCTAACTCCGGACAGAATTAACTATGGCTACACCTTC. It yields the protein CASTLTPDRINYGYTF.

This clonotype has more than one count but fewer than ten. This rearrangement joins TRBV7-9 to TRBJ1-2; D remains unclear. Trimming removed 2 bases from V and 7 bases from J, with 8 bases in between. Germline CDR1 and CDR2: SEHNR and FQNEAQ (reference sequence). The CDR3 totals 12 residues. The CDR3 DNA is TGTGCCAGCAGCTTAACCGACTCTGGCTACACCTTC. It yields the protein CASSLTDSGYTF.

This clonotype turned up a few times. The rearrangement uses TRBV20-1 and TRBJ2-5; D is unresolved. V was pared by 1 base and J by 7 bases, with 16 bases between. The CDR3 covers 14 residues. Germline CDR1 and CDR2: DFQATT and SNEGSKA (reference sequence). CDR3 region: CSARVPDWKATQYF. The CDR3 DNA follows: TGCAGTGCTAGAGTCCCCGACTGGAAGGCGACCCAGTACTTC.

There are a few counts of this clonotype. The chain couples TRBV6-1 to TRBJ2-7; D possibly corresponds to TRBD1 (6 bases). The ends were cut back, 6 bases at V and 1 base at J, with 13 bases in the middle. Looked up from germline, CDR1 is MNHNS and CDR2 is SASEGT. The length of the CDR3 is 14 residues. The CDR3 here is CASSLTGMSYEQYF. CDR3 nucleotides: TGTGCCAGCAGCCTTACAGGGATGTCCTACGAGCAGTACTTC.

This clonotype was seen only a few times. V gene TRBV20-1 combines with J gene TRBJ1-5, with D tentatively TRBD1 (5 bases). CDR1 DFQATT and CDR2 SNEGSKA come from the germline V gene (reference sequence). Deletions cut 2 bases from V and 7 bases from J, with 12 bases between. This CDR3 is 13 amino acids long. This CDR3 reads CSARTGAGQPQHF. The CDR3 nucleotides are TGCAGTGCTAGAACCGGGGCTGGGCAGCCCCAGCATTTT.

The chain has TRBV6-2 or TRBV6-3 and TRBJ2-2; possibly TRBD1 or TRBD2 for D (7 bases each). The CDR3 contains 15 residues. Trimming pared 4 bases from V and 7 bases from J, leaving 16 bases between. CDR1 is MNHEY and CDR2 is SVGEGT in the germline V gene. Written as DNA, the CDR3 is TGTGCCAGCAGTTCCCGTCCCAGGGGGGGCGGGGAGCTGTTTTTT. Translating it yields CASSSRPRGGGELFF.

This clonotype was recorded many times. The chain joins TRBV7-2 to TRBJ2-1, with D possibly TRBD2 on 5 matching bases. Looked up from germline, CDR1 is SGHTA and CDR2 is FQGNSA. Deletions cut 1 base from V and 9 bases from J, with 7 bases between. This CDR3 region has 12 residues. CDR3 in amino acids: CASSLVGGEQFF. In DNA form, the CDR3 reads TGTGCCAGCAGCTTAGTTGGAGGTGAGCAGTTCTTC.

The chain carries TRBV6-5 and TRBJ2-7; TRBD1 matches 9 bases. The length of the CDR3 is 16 residues. J lost 2 bases, V lost 6 bases, and 11 bases had no gene match. From germline, CDR1 is MNHEY and CDR2 SVGAGI. The CDR3 here is CASSLPRDRETYEQYF. The CDR3 DNA sequence: TGTGCCAGCAGCTTACCCCGGGACAGGGAAACCTACGAGCAGTACTTC.

This clonotype has just one count. Germline and junction disagree at one end, which may indicate a read error. The chain joins TRBV5-1 to TRBJ1-1; D call uncertain. There are 14 residues in the CDR3. Germline CDR1 and CDR2: SGHRS and YFSETQ. CDR3 in DNA: TGCGCCAGCGGCTTGGCGGGGAGCCGCATTGAAGCTTTCTTT. Protein sequence: CASGLAGSRIEAFF.

This clonotype was recorded many times. The V and J genes are TRBV20-1 and TRBJ2-5; D is undetermined. V was pared by 3 bases and J by 4 bases, with 9 bases between. CDR1 DFQATT and CDR2 SNEGSKA come from the germline V gene (reference sequence). The CDR3 contains 12 residues. DNA of the CDR3: TGCAGTGCTAGTTTTTGGGGAGAGACCCAGTACTTC. It specifies CSASFWGETQYF.

The chain is built from TRBV20-1 and TRBJ1-5, with unresolved D. Germline assignment: CDR1 DFQATT and CDR2 SNEGSKA (reference sequence). The CDR3 has 15 residues. V was shortened by 2 bases and J by 2 bases, with 13 bases between the two germline ends. In DNA form, the CDR3 reads TGCAGTGCTAGATCCTGGGGTTTCCGCAATCAGCCCCAGCATTTT. Its protein is CSARSWGFRNQPQHF.

V and J are TRBV4-3 and TRBJ1-2; 10 bases fit TRBD1. CDR1 is LGHNA, CDR2 YSLEER, per germline. The CDR3 length is 16 residues. The V gene end was trimmed by 4 bases and the J gene end by 2 bases; junction bases not matched to a gene: 7. The CDR3 DNA sequence: TGCGCCAGCAGCCGCCTCGGACAGGGGGGAAACTATGGCTACACCTTC. Protein product: CASSRLGQGGNYGYTF.

This clonotype was seen more than once but under ten times. This CDR3 is CATSRYITGGAQPQHF. The CDR3 DNA reads TGTGCCACCAGCAGGTATATCACGGGGGGGGCCCAGCCCCAGCATTTT. The chain recombines TRBV15 with TRBJ1-5, with TRBD1 as a possible D gene (6 bases). The CDR3 totals 16 residues. V lost 3 bases, J lost 7 bases, and 19 bases lay in between. The germline V gene encodes CDR1 LNHNV and CDR2 YYDKDF (reference sequence).

The table lists this clonotype with many counts. This rearrangement joins TRBV11-1 to TRBJ2-3; possible D gene TRBD1, 6 bases. The germline V and J ends were trimmed by 4 bases and 0 bases, with 11 bases remaining between them. Germline V gene data show CDR1 as SGHAT and CDR2 as FQDESV (reference sequence). This CDR3 region has 15 residues. The CDR3 spells CASSSGTLSTDTQYF. The CDR3 DNA is TGTGCCAGCAGCTCCGGGACACTCAGCACAGATACGCAGTATTTT.